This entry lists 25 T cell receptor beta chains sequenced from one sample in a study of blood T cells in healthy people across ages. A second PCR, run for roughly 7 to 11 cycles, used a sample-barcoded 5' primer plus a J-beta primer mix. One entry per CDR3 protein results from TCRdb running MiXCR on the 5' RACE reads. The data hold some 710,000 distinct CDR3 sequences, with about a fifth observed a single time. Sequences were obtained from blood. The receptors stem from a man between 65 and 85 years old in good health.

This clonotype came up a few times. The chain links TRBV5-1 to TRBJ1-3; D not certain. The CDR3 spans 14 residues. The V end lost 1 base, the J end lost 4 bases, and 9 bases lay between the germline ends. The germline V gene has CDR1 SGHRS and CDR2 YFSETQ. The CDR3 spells CASSLPGAGNTIYF. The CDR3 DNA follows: TGCGCCAGCAGCTTGCCGGGAGCCGGAAACACCATATATTTT.

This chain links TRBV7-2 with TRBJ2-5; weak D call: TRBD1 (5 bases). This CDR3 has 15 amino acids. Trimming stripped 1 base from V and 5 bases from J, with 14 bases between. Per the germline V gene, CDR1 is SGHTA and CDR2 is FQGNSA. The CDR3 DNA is TGTGCCAGCAGCTTAGACAGCAGGGTGGAGGAGACCCAGTACTTC. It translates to CASSLDSRVEETQYF.

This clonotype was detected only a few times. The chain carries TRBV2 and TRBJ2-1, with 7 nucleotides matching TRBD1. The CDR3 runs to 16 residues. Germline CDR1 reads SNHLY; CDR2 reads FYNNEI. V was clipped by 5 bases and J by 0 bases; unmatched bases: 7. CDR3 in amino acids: CASSQTRQGSYNEQFF. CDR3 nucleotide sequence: TGTGCCAGCAGTCAAACCCGACAGGGCTCCTACAATGAGCAGTTCTTC.

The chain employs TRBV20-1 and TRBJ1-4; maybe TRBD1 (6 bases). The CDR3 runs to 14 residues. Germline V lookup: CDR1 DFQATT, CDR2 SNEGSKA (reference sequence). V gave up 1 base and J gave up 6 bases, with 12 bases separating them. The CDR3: CSARGGAGDEKLFF. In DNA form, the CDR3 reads TGCAGTGCTAGAGGGGGAGCAGGGGATGAAAAACTGTTTTTT.

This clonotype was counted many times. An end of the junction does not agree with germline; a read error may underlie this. CDR3 protein: CASSPDSSGANVLTF. The CDR3 region has the DNA TGTGCCAGCAGCCCAGACAGCTCTGGGGCCAACGTCCTGACTTTC. V is TRBV5-1 and J is TRBJ2-6; D may be TRBD1 (5 bases). The CDR3 runs 15 residues. From germline, CDR1 is SGHRS and CDR2 YFSETQ.

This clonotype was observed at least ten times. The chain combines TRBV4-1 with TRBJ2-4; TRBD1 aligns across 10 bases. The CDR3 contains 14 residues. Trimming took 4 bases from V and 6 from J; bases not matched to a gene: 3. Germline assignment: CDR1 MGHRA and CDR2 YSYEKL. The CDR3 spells CASSPGQGGNIQYF. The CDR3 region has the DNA TGCGCCAGCAGCCCTGGACAGGGGGGAAACATTCAGTACTTC.

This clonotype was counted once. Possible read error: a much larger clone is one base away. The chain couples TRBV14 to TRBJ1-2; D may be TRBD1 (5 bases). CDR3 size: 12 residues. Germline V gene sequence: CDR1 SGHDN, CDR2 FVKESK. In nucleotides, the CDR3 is TGTGTCAGCAGCCAGGGTAACTATGGCTACACCTTC. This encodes CVSSQGNYGYTF. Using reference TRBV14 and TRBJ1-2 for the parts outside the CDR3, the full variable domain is EAGVTQFPSHSVIEKGQTVTLRCDPISGHDNLYWYRRVMGKEIKFLLHFVKESKQDESGMPNNRFLAERTGGTYSTLKVQPAELEDSGVYFCVSSQGNYGYTFGSGTRLTVV.

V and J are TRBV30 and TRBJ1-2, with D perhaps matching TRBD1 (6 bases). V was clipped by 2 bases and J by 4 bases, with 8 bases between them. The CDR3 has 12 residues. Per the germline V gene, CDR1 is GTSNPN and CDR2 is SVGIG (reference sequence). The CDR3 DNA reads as TGTGCCTGGAGTAACAGGGTCTATGGCTACACCTTC. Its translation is CAWSNRVYGYTF.

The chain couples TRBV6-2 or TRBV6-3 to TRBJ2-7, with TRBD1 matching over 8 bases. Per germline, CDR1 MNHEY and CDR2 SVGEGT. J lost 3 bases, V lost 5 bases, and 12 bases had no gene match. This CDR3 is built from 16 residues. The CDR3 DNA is TGTGCCAGCAGTACCACCGGGACAGGTCCTTTCTACGAGCAGTACGTC. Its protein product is CASSTTGTGPFYEQYV.

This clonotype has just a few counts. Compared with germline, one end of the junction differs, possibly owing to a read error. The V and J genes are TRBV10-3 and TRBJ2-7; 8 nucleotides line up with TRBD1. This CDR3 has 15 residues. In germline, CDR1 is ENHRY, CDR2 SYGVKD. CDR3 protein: CAISEPGQGQGELYF. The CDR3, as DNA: TGTGCCATCAGTGAGCCCGGACAGGGCCAAGGCGAGCTGTACTTC.

The CDR3 sequence: CASSLAADSGNTIYF. In DNA, the CDR3 is TGTGCCAGCAGCTTAGCGGCGGACTCTGGAAACACCATATATTTT. The J gene is TRBJ1-3, the V gene TRBV7-2; D remains ambiguous. The CDR3 runs 15 residues. CDR1 is SGHTA and CDR2 is FQGNSA in the germline V gene. Between the trimmed V and J ends, which lost 0 bases and 0 bases, there was a span of 6 bases.

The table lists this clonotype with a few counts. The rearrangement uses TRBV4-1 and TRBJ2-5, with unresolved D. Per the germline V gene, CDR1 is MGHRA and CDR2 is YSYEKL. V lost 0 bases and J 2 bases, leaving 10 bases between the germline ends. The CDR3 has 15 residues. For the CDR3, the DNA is TGCGCCAGCAGCCAAGAGGGCAGAGCACAAGAGACCCAGTACTTC. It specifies CASSQEGRAQETQYF.

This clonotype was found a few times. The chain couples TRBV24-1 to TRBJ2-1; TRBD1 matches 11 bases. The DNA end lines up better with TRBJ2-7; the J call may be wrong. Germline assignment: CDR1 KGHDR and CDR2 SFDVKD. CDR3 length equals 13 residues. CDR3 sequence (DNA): TGTGCCACCGAGGACAGGGGGCTCGGCGAGCAGTACTTC. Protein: CATEDRGLGEQYF.

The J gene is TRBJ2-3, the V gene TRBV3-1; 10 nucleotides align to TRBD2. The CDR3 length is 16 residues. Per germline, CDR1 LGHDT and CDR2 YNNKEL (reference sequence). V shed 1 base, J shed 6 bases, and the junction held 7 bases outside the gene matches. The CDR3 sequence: CASSQVSGGAGDTQYF. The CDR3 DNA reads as TGTGCCAGCAGCCAAGTCAGCGGGGGGGCAGGGGATACGCAGTATTTT.

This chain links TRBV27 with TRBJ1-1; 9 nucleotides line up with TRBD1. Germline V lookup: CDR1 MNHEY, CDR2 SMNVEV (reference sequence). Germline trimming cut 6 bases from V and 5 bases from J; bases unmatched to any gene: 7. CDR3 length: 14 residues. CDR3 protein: CASRRQGVGTEAFF. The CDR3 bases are TGTGCCAGCAGACGACAGGGGGTAGGTACTGAAGCTTTCTTT.

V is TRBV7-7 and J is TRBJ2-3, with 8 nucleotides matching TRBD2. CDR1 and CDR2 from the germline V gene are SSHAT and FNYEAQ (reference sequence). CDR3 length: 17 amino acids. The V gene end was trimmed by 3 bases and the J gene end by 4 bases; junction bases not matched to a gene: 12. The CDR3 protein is CASSLGASGRGADTQYF. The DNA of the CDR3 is TGTGCCAGCAGCTTGGGGGCTAGCGGGCGGGGCGCAGATACGCAGTATTTT.

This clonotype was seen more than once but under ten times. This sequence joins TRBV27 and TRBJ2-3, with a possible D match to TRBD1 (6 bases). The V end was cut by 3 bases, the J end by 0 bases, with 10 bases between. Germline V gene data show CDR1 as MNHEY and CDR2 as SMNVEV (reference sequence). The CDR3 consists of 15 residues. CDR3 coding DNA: TGTGCCAGCAGTTTCTACAGGGCTAGCACAGATACGCAGTATTTT. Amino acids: CASSFYRASTDTQYF.

The DNA for the CDR3 is TGTGCCAGCAGCCCCGTGGCTCCCTCCTATAATTCACCCCTCCACTTT. Its protein is CASSPVAPSYNSPLHF. The chain employs TRBV27 and TRBJ1-6; no clear D gene. Trimming pared 6 bases from V and 0 bases from J, leaving 12 bases between. The CDR3 runs 16 residues. Per germline, CDR1 MNHEY and CDR2 SMNVEV (reference sequence).

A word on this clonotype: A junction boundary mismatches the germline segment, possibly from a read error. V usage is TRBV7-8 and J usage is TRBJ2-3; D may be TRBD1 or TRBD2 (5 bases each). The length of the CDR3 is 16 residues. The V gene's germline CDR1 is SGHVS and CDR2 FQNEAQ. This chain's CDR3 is CASSPYRDRVTGTQYF. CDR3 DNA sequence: TGTGCCAGCAGCCCGTACCGGGACCGCGTCACAGGTACGCAGTATTTT. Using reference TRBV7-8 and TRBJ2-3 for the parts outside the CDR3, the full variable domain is GAGVSQSPRYKVAKRGQDVALRCDPISGHVSLFWYQQALGQGPEFLTYFQNEAQLDKSGLPSDRFFAERPEGSVSTLKIQRTQQEDSAVYLCASSPYRDRVTGTQYFGPGTRLTVL.

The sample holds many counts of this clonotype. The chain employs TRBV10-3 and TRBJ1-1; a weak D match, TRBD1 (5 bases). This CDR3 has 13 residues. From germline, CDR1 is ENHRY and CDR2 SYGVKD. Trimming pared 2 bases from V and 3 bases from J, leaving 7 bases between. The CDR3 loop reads CAISEQGYTEAFF. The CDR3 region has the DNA TGTGCCATCAGTGAGCAGGGCTACACTGAAGCTTTCTTT.

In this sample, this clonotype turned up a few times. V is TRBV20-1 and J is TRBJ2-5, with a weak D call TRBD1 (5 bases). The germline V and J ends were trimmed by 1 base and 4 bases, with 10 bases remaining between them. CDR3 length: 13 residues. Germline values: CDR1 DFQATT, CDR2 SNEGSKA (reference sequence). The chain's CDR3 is CSARGARAETQYF. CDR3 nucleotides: TGCAGTGCTAGAGGGGCCAGGGCAGAGACCCAGTACTTC.

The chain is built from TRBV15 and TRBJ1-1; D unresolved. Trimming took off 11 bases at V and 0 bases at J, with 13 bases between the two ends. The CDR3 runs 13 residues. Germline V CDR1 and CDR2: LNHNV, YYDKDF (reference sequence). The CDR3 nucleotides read TGTGCCGCCGGCGCGTCCCTGAACACTGAAGCTTTCTTT. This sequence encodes CAAGASLNTEAFF.

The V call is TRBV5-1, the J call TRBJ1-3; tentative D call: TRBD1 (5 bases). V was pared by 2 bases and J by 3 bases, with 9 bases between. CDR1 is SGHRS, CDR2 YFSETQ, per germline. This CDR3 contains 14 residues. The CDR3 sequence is CASSLPTDGNTIYF. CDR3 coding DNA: TGCGCCAGCAGCTTACCGACAGATGGAAACACCATATATTTT.

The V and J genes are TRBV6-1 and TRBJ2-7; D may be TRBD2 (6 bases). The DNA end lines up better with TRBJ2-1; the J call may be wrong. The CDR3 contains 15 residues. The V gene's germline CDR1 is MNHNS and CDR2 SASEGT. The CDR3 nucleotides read TGTGCCAGCAGTGAAACCGGGGGTGGTGGGAACGAGCAGTTCTTC. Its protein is CASSETGGGGNEQFF.

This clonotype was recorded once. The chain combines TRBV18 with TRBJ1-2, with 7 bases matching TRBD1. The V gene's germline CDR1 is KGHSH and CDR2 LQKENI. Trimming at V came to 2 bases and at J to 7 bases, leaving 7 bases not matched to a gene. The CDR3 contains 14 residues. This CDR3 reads CASSPDSTGSGYTF. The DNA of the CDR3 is TGTGCCAGCTCACCAGACTCGACAGGGTCTGGCTACACCTTC.